This T cell receptor (beta chain) was retrieved from a study of control samples from healthy donors and cancer patients. Per germline, CDR1 SQVTM and CDR2 ANQGSEA. V lost 2 bases, J lost 4 bases, and 11 bases lay in between. This CDR3 is built from 13 residues. Generated by immunoSEQ multiplex PCR, the TCRdb table keeps only in-frame clones and is missing some. The table includes approximately 27,000 clones, 85% detected once. This clonotype originated in a woman in her sixties with head and neck cancer. J is TRBJ1-2 and V is TRBV29-1; D possibly corresponds to TRBD1 (6 bases). Sequencing was performed on PBMCs. CDR3 sequence: CSVEPGTSYGYTF. Written as DNA, the CDR3 is TGCAGCGTTGAACCCGGGACAAGCTATGGCTACACCTTC.